This is a list of T cell receptor beta chains from one sample in a study of blood T cells in healthy people across ages. TCRdb re-analysed the 5' RACE reads in MiXCR, keeping a single row per CDR3 protein. The sample carries under 1,000,000 distinct CDR3 sequences, roughly 46% recorded once. Input material: blood. The source is an elderly man in good health. The CDR3 runs from the conserved cysteine through the conserved F or W. D genes are given only for firm matches. Clone sizes are given selectively: once, few, many, or a class where the clone is expanded.

>TRBJ2-6|-|TRBV7-9|TRBD1
CASSGQGSSGANVLTF
TGTGCCAGCAGCGGACAGGGGTCCTCTGGGGCCAACGTCCTGACTTTC
>TRBJ1-6|few|TRBV7-9|-
CASSLGPRGGNSPLHF
TGTGCCAGCAGCTTAGGCCCACGAGGTGGCAATTCACCCCTCCACTTT
>TRBJ1-5|few|TRBV20-1|-
CSAEGNFGNQPQHF
TGCAGTGCAGAGGGAAACTTTGGCAATCAGCCCCAGCATTTT
>TRBJ2-2|-|TRBV5-5|-
CASSPEVTGELFF
TGTGCCAGCAGCCCTGAGGTAACCGGGGAGCTGTTTTTT
>TRBJ2-1|-|TRBV7-2|-
CASSLRYGRLIQFF
TGTGCCAGCAGCTTACGTTACGGCAGGTTAATCCAGTTCTTC
>TRBJ1-2|few|TRBV30|-
CAGSVSNYGYTF
TGTGCCGGGAGTGTCAGTAACTATGGCTACACCTTC
>TRBJ2-1|-|TRBV5-1|-
CASSLDQPAYNEQFF
TGCGCCAGCAGCTTGGACCAACCGGCCTACAATGAGCAGTTCTTC
>TRBJ2-1|few|TRBV9|TRBD2
CASSPAATSGGNEQFF
TGTGCCAGCAGCCCAGCTGCGACTAGCGGTGGAAATGAGCAGTTCTTC
>TRBJ2-1|many|TRBV2|TRBD1
CASSDGRRGRIYNEQFF
TGTGCCAGCAGTGACGGGCGCAGGGGGCGAATTTACAATGAGCAGTTCTTC
>TRBJ1-1|-|TRBV6-6|-
CASSYSGGPEAFF
TGTGCCAGCAGTTACTCAGGGGGGCCTGAAGCTTTCTTT
>TRBJ2-5|-|TRBV5-1|TRBD1
CASSLDRGKLETQYF
TGCGCCAGCAGCCTAGACAGGGGTAAATTGGAGACCCAGTACTTC
>TRBJ1-5|few|TRBV30|-
CAWSGTGNQPQHF
TGTGCCTGGAGTGGGACAGGCAATCAGCCCCAGCATTTT
>TRBJ2-7|-|TRBV29-1|-
CSVEDGVLGNEQYF
TGCAGCGTTGAAGATGGCGTGCTCGGGAACGAGCAGTACTTC
>TRBJ1-4|few|TRBV20-1|-
CSAARQVATNEKLFF
TGCAGTGCTGCCAGACAGGTGGCAACTAATGAAAAACTGTTTTTT
>TRBJ1-1|-|TRBV20-1|-
CSARVEGQPGAFF
TGCAGTGCTAGAGTTGAGGGGCAACCTGGGGCTTTCTTT
>TRBJ1-6|-|TRBV4-3|-
CASSQERKKDSPLHF
TGCGCCAGCAGCCAAGAAAGGAAAAAGGACTCACCCCTCCACTTT
>TRBJ2-7|-|TRBV12-3/TRBV12-4|TRBD2
CASSYVAGSRNEQYF
TGTGCCAGCAGTTACGTAGCGGGATCGAGGAATGAGCAGTACTTC
>TRBJ2-4|once|TRBV5-1|-
CASSLGQGGLYF
TGCGCCAGCAGCTTGGGACAGGGAGGACTGTACTTC
>TRBJ2-3|-|TRBV27|-
CASSFLGSTPYF
TGTGCCAGCAGTTTCCTAGGTAGTACACCGTATTTT